The clone carrying this TCR beta chain was recorded many times. Its specificity is unknown. These data come from a study of shared clonotypes between healthy human individuals. General study results and limits: Relative to memory subsets, naive subsets generally showed larger estimated richness. All-four-donor shared clonotypes had higher generation probabilities than non-shared clonotypes did. Naive CD4 clonotypes overlapped across several donors at approximately 5.3%.

V shed 7 bases and J shed 10 bases, with 19 bases lying between them. The CDR3 has 13 residues. Germline V gene data show CDR1 as MDHEN and CDR2 as SYDVKM. Under the authors' procedure: For the immunoSEQ data, sequences were junction-only without quality scores, so filtering differed. Generated by immunoSEQ multiplex PCR, the TCRdb table keeps only in-frame clones and is missing some. V, J and clone size derive from that table, while D and trimming were established from the DNA sequence. Seen here are 550,000 to 850,000 clones, roughly 70% observed once, and the top ten hold 1.7%. The TCR comes from a woman in her twenties or thirties in good health. The sequenced sample was memory CD4+ T cells sorted from blood. Subset of the sample: CD45RA-negative fraction. The chain employs TRBV28 and TRBJ1-1; D unresolved. CDR3 amino acids: CASTLRGLERAFF. CDR3 DNA: TGTGCCAGCACTCTACGAGGGTTAGAAAGAGCTTTCTTT.